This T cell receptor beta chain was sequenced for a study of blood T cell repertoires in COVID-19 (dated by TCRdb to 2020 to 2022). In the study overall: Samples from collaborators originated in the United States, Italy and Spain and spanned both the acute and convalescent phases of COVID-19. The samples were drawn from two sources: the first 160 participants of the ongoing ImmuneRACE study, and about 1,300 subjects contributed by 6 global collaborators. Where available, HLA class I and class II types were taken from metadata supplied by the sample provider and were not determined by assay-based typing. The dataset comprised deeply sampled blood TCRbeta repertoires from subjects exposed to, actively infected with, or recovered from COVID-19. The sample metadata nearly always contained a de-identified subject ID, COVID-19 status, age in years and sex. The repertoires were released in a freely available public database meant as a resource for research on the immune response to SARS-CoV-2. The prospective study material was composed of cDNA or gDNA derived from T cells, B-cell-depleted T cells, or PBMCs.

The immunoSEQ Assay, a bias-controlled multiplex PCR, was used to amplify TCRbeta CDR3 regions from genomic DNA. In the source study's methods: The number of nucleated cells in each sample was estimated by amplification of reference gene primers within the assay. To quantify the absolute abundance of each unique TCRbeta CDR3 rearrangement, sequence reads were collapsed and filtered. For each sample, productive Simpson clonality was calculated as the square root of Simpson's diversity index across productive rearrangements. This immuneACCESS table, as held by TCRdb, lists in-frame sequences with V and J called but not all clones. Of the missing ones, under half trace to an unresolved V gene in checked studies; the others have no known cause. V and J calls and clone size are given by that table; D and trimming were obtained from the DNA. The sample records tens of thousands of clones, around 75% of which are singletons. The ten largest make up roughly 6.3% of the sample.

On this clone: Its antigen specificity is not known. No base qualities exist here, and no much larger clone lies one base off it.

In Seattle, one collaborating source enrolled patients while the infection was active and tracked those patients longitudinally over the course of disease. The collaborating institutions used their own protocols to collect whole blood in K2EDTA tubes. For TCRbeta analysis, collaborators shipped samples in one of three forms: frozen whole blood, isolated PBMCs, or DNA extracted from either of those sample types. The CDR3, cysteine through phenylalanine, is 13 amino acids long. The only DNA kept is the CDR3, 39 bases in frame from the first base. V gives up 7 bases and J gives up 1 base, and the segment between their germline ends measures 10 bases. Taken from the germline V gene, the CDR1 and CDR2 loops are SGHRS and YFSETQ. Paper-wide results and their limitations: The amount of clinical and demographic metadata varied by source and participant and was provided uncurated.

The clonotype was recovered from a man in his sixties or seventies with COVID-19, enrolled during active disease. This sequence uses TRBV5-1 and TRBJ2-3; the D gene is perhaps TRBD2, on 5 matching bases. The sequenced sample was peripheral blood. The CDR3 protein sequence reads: CASHLSGTDTQYF. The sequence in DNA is TGCGCCAGCCACCTTAGCGGCACAGATACGCAGTATTTT. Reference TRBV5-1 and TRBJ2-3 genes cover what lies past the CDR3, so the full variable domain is KAGVTQTPRYLIKTRGQQVTLSCSPISGHRSVSWYQQTPGQGLQFLFEYFSETQRNKGNFPGRFSGRQFSNSRSEMNVSTLELGDSALYLCASHLSGTDTQYFGPGTRLTVL.